One sample yielded the 22 T cell receptor beta chains listed below, sequenced in a study of response to subunit inactivated influenza vaccine. Via MiXCR, TCRdb re-called the RT-PCR reads, giving one row per CDR3 protein. The table records 650,000 to 800,000 distinct CDR3 sequences, about 15% of them present only once. The sample in question was PBMCs from blood, obtained 14 days before vaccination. The receptors were sampled from a man aged 50-60 years who received an inactivated influenza vaccine.

This clonotype has more than one count but fewer than ten. The chain links TRBV5-1 to TRBJ2-1; D uncertain. The CDR3 extends over 15 amino acids. The V gene's germline CDR1 is SGHRS and CDR2 YFSETQ. The germline V and J ends were trimmed by 4 bases and 6 bases, with 17 bases remaining between them. CDR3 nucleotides: TGCGCCAGCAGCAGCGCCCCCGGGTCCAGCAATGAGCAGTTCTTC. Its translation: CASSSAPGSSNEQFF. Supplemented by reference TRBV5-1 and TRBJ2-1, the full variable domain reads KAGVTQTPRYLIKTRGQQVTLSCSPISGHRSVSWYQQTPGQGLQFLFEYFSETQRNKGNFPGRFSGRQFSNSRSEMNVSTLELGDSALYLCASSSAPGSSNEQFFGPGTRLTVL.

This clonotype came up a few times. This chain links TRBV30 with TRBJ1-5, with D uncertain. Trimming shortened V by 2 bases and J by 1 base, and 3 bases separated the two germline ends. CDR1 and CDR2 (germline): GTSNPN, SVGIG (reference sequence). This CDR3 region has 12 residues. CDR3 protein: CAWSFSNQPQHF. The CDR3 DNA reads TGTGCCTGGAGTTTCAGCAATCAGCCCCAGCATTTT.

This clonotype was observed a few times. The chain couples TRBV4-3 to TRBJ2-3, with D perhaps TRBD2 (6 bases). V was cut by 0 bases and J by 0 bases, with 10 bases left in between. The CDR3 sequence is 16 residues long. The germline CDR1 and CDR2 sequences are LGHNA and YSLEER. The CDR3 DNA sequence: TGCGCCAGCAGCCAAGAAGTAGCGGCCAGCACAGATACGCAGTATTTT. It is translated as CASSQEVAASTDTQYF.

This clonotype was seen more than once but under ten times. The chain employs TRBV30 and TRBJ2-1; weak D call: TRBD2 (6 bases). CDR3 length equals 14 residues. V lost 6 bases, J lost 2 bases, and 14 bases lay in between. Germline CDR1 is GTSNPN and CDR2 is SVGIG (reference sequence). The CDR3 reads CACRELVPYNEQFF. The CDR3 DNA reads as TGTGCCTGCCGGGAGTTAGTGCCCTACAATGAGCAGTTCTTC.

J is TRBJ2-7 and V is TRBV6-5; D might be TRBD1 (6 bases). This CDR3 is built from 14 residues. The V end lost 2 bases, the J end lost 0 bases, and 8 bases lay between the germline ends. Germline lookup yields CDR1 MNHEY and CDR2 SVGAGI. The CDR3 loop reads CASSYTRGSYEQYF. The CDR3 DNA reads TGTGCCAGCAGTTACACCAGGGGCTCCTACGAGCAGTACTTC.

The sample holds a few counts of this clonotype. The V call is TRBV20-1, the J call TRBJ2-1; tentative D call: TRBD2 (5 bases). This CDR3 is 12 amino acids long. Germline V gives CDR1 DFQATT, CDR2 SNEGSKA (reference sequence). The V end was cut by 7 bases, the J end by 4 bases, with 11 bases between. The CDR3 protein is CSGGRDYNEQFF. For the CDR3, the DNA is TGCAGTGGCGGTCGGGATTACAATGAGCAGTTCTTC.

This clonotype was seen a handful of times. This chain connects TRBV27 to TRBJ2-7; 8 nucleotides agree with TRBD2. Germline CDR1 MNHEY, CDR2 SMNVEV (reference sequence). The ends lost 8 bases at V and 2 bases at J; junction bases unmatched: 8. The CDR3 is 14 residues long. The CDR3 loop reads CASSLLAAPYEQYF. The CDR3 coding sequence is TGTGCCAGCTCGTTACTAGCGGCGCCCTACGAGCAGTACTTC.

The table lists this clonotype with a few counts. V and J are TRBV28 and TRBJ2-5; 8 bases line up with TRBD1. CDR3 length equals 15 residues. Per the germline V gene, CDR1 is MDHEN and CDR2 is SYDVKM. The ends lost 6 bases at V and 3 bases at J; junction bases unmatched: 9. In DNA form, the CDR3 reads TGTGCCAGCAGGCCGCGTGTGGGACAGGAAGAGACCCAGTACTTC. Translation: CASRPRVGQEETQYF.

V is TRBV5-6 and J is TRBJ2-5, with D unresolved. Germline V gene lookup returns CDR1 SGHDT and CDR2 YYEEEE. Trimming removed 6 bases from V and 4 bases from J, with 10 bases in between. CDR3 length: 12 amino acids. CDR3 loop: CASTLGGETQYF. The CDR3 DNA reads as TGTGCCAGCACCCTGGGTGGAGAGACCCAGTACTTC.

The CDR3, as DNA: TGCGCCAGCAGCACCTCGACAGGGGCCCATTCCTACGAGCAGTACTTC. Translated, it gives CASSTSTGAHSYEQYF. This chain links TRBV5-1 with TRBJ2-7, with TRBD1 matching 8 bases. V dropped 4 bases and J dropped 1; count of bases not matched to a gene: 10. The CDR3 has 16 amino acids. CDR1 SGHRS and CDR2 YFSETQ come from the germline V gene.

The rearrangement uses TRBV4-2 and TRBJ2-3; 11 bases fit TRBD2. V lost 2 bases, J lost 8 bases, and 3 bases stayed unmatched. The CDR3 consists of 14 residues. CDR1 is LGHNA and CDR2 is YNFKEQ in the germline V gene. The CDR3: CASSQPLAGVTQYF. For the CDR3, the DNA is TGTGCCAGCAGCCAACCACTAGCGGGAGTTACGCAGTATTTT.

The chain joins TRBV6-4 to TRBJ2-3; 7 nucleotides align to TRBD1. Germline-derived CDR1 and CDR2 are MRHNA and SNTAGT. This CDR3 region has 15 residues. With 6 bases clipped from V and 2 bases from J, the junction kept 8 bases outside the gene matches. CDR3 coding DNA: TGTGCCAGCAGCCAGGAAGGGACAGCCACAGATACGCAGTATTTT. Protein: CASSQEGTATDTQYF.

This clonotype was detected only a few times. The chain joins TRBV19 to TRBJ1-5; D perhaps matches TRBD1 (6 bases). Per germline, CDR1 LNHDA and CDR2 SQIVND (reference sequence). The CDR3 covers 10 residues. V lost 7 bases and J lost 8, with 6 bases in between. The CDR3 region is CASNREPQHF. The CDR3 DNA follows: TGTGCCAGTAACAGGGAGCCCCAGCATTTT.

This clonotype appeared many times. The rearrangement joins TRBV7-7 to TRBJ2-5; D is perhaps TRBD1 (6 bases). The CDR3 contains 13 residues. Trimming shortened V by 3 bases and J by 2 bases, and 7 bases separated the two germline ends. Germline CDR1 SSHAT, CDR2 FNYEAQ (reference sequence). CDR3 loop: CASSLDRQETQYF. The CDR3 region has the DNA TGTGCCAGCAGCTTGGACAGACAAGAGACCCAGTACTTC.

For this clonotype: At one of its ends the junction is not consistent with the germline gene, which may arise from a read error. V is TRBV5-1 and J is TRBJ1-2; 9 bases match TRBD1. Germline CDR1 SGHRS, CDR2 YFSETQ. The CDR3 totals 11 residues. The CDR3 sequence: CASSPGQGYSF. The CDR3 bases are TGCGCCAGCAGCCCCGGACAGGGGTACTCCTTC. The variable domain in full, with the rest retrieved from reference TRBV5-1 and TRBJ1-2, is KAGVTQTPRYLIKTRGQQVTLSCSPISGHRSVSWYQQTPGQGLQFLFEYFSETQRNKGNFPGRFSGRQFSNSRSEMNVSTLELGDSALYLCASSPGQGYSFGSGTRLTVV.

This clonotype was counted between two and nine times. The chain employs TRBV5-8 and TRBJ1-1; D not resolved. Germline V gives CDR1 SGHTS, CDR2 YDEGEE. The CDR3 runs to 11 residues. Trimming stripped 7 bases from V and 6 bases from J, with 10 bases between. DNA of the CDR3: TGTGCCAGCGCAGAATCCCCTGAAGCTTTCTTT. This encodes CASAESPEAFF.

The chain couples TRBV27 to TRBJ2-7; perhaps TRBD2 as D (5 bases). Trimming shortened V by 8 bases and J by 2 bases, and 19 bases separated the two germline ends. The CDR3 runs to 15 residues. Germline-derived CDR1 and CDR2 are MNHEY and SMNVEV (reference sequence). The CDR3 DNA reads as TGTGCCAGCGACTATCCGTGGGAGAGCGCCTACGAGCAGTACTTC. Translated: CASDYPWESAYEQYF.

This chain links TRBV7-9 with TRBJ2-3, with D possibly TRBD1 on 5 matching bases. Germline CDR1 is SEHNR and CDR2 is FQNEAQ (reference sequence). V lost 1 base, J lost 0 bases, and 11 bases lay in between. There are 16 residues in the CDR3. The CDR3 DNA follows: TGTGCCAGCAGCTTAGTCCAGGGCCCTAGCACAGATACGCAGTATTTT. This sequence encodes CASSLVQGPSTDTQYF.

This clonotype was observed a handful of times. The chain employs TRBV20-1 and TRBJ2-1; 8 bases fit TRBD2. The V and J ends lost 2 bases and 3 bases, in that order; junction bases with no gene match: 12. There are 17 residues in the CDR3. Per the germline V gene, CDR1 is DFQATT and CDR2 is SNEGSKA (reference sequence). The CDR3 coding sequence is TGCAGTGCTAGACCCACGCTTCTAGCGGGCCTCTACAATGAGCAGTTCTTC. It is translated as CSARPTLLAGLYNEQFF.

The rearrangement links TRBV7-9 to TRBJ2-2; a weak D match, TRBD2 (5 bases). Germline assignment: CDR1 SEHNR and CDR2 FQNEAQ (reference sequence). V lost 3 bases to trimming and J lost 6 bases, with 11 bases between them. The CDR3 runs to 14 residues. The CDR3 loop reads CASSFASGAGELFF. The CDR3 DNA reads TGTGCCAGCAGCTTCGCCTCCGGGGCCGGGGAGCTGTTTTTT.

V and J are TRBV7-8 and TRBJ2-5, with 9 positions matching TRBD2. Losses at the gene ends were 1 base for V and 7 bases for J; bases not matched to a gene: 16. This CDR3 has 18 residues. Germline CDR1 and CDR2: SGHVS and FQNEAQ. Here the CDR3 DNA reads TGTGCCAGCAGCTTAGGAGGGAGAGATAGCGGGAGAGGGGGGACCCAGTACTTC. As protein: CASSLGGRDSGRGGTQYF.

The genes are TRBV7-8 and TRBJ2-1; D uncertain. Deletions cut 8 bases from V and 0 bases from J, with 11 bases between. The CDR3 is 14 residues long. The germline V gene encodes CDR1 SGHVS and CDR2 FQNEAQ. CDR3 DNA sequence: TGTGCCAGCGTCTCGACCTCCTCCTACAATGAGCAGTTCTTC. The encoded protein is CASVSTSSYNEQFF.